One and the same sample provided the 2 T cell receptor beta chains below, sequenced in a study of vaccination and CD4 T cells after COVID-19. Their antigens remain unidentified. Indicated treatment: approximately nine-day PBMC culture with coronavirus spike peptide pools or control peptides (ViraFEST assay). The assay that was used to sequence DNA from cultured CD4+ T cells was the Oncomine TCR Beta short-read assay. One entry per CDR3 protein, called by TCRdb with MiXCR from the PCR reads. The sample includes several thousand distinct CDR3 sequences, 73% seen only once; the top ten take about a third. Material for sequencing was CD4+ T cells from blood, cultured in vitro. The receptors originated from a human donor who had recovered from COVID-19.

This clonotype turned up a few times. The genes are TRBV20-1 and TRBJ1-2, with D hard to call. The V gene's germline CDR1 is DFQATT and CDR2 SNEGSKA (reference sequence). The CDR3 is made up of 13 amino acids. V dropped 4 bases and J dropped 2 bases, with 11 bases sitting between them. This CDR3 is CSATDGPNYGYTF. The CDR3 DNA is TGCAGTGCTACCGACGGGCCCAACTATGGCTACACCTTC.

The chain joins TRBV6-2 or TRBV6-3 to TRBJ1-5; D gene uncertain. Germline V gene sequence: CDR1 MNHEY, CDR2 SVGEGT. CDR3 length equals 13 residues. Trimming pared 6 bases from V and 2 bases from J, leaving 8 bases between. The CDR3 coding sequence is TGTGCCAGCAGAATGGACGGCAATCAGCCCCAGCATTTT. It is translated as CASRMDGNQPQHF.